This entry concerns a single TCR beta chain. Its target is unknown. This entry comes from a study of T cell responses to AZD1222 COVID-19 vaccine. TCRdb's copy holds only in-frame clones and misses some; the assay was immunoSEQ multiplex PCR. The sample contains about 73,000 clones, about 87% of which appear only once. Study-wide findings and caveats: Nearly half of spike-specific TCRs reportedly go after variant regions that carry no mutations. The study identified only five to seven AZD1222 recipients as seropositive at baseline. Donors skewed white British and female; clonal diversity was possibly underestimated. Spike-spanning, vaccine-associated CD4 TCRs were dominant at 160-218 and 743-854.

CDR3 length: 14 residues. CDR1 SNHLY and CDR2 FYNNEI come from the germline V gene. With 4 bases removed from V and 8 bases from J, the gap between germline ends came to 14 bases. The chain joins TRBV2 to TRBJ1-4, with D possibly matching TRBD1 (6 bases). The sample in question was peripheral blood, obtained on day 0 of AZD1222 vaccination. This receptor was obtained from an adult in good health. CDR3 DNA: TGTGCCAGCAGTGCGGTGAGGGGGAAAGAAAAACTGTTTTTT. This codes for CASSAVRGKEKLFF. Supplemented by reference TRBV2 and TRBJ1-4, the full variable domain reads EPEVTQTPSHQVTQMGQEVILRCVPISNHLYFYWYRQILGQKVEFLVSFYNNEISEKSEIFDDQFSVERPDGSNFTLKIRSTKLEDSAMYFCASSAVRGKEKLFFGSGTQLSVL.